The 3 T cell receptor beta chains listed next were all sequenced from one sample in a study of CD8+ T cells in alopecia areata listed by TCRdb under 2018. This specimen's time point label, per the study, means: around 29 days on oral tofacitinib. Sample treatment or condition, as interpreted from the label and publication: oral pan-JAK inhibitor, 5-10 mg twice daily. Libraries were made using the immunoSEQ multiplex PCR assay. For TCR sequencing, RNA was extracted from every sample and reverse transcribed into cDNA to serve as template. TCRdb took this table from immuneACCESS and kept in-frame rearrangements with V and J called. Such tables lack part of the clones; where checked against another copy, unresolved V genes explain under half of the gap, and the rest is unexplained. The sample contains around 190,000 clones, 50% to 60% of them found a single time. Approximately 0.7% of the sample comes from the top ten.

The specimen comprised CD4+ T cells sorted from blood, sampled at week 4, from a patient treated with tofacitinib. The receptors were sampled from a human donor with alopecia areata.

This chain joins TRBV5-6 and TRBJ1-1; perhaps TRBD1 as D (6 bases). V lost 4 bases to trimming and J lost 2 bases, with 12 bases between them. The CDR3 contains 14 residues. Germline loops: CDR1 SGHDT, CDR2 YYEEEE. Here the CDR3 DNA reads TGTGCCAGCAGCGTAGGACAGACTAACACTGAAGCTTTCTTT. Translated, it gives CASSVGQTNTEAFF.

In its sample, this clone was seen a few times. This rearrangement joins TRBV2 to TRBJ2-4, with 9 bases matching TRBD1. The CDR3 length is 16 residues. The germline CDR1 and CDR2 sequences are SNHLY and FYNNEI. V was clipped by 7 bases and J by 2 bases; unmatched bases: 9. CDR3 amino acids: CASIRQGGLSKNIQYF. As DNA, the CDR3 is TGTGCCAGCATTCGACAGGGGGGACTTTCCAAAAACATTCAGTACTTC.

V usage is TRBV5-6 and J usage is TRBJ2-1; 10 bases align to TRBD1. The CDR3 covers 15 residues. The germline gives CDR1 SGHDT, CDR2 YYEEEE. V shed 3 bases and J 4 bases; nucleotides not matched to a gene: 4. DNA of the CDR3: TGTGCCAGCAGCTGGGGACAGGGGCCTTACAATGAGCAGTTCTTC. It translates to CASSWGQGPYNEQFF.